The clone carrying this T cell receptor (beta chain) was seen only once. Clones were read by immunoSEQ multiplex PCR, and TCRdb kept only the in-frame ones, dropping some. The table includes hundreds of thousands of clones, 80% to 90% detected once. The participants were between about 18 and 100 years old and came from about two dozen US areas. Participants reported their clinical history, and cohort assignment relied on those reports. Cohort 3 recovered donors had two negative PCRs, clearance, or symptom resolution. Germline V gene data show CDR1 as SGHTS and CDR2 as YDEGEE. V lost 1 base and J lost 5, with 10 bases in between. The CDR3 covers 14 residues. This sample stems from a study of blood T cell repertoires in COVID-19.

The source of this sequence is a man aged 18 to 29 who had recovered from COVID-19. Sample: PBMCs or T cells enriched from blood (not recorded which). This chain uses TRBV5-8 with TRBJ1-5; maybe TRBD1 (5 bases). The CDR3 here is CASSLWGVHQPQHF. The CDR3 DNA reads TGTGCCAGCAGCTTGTGGGGGGTCCATCAGCCCCAGCATTTT. The full variable domain, its missing parts supplied by reference TRBV5-8 and TRBJ1-5, is EAGVTQSPTHLIKTRGQQATLRCSPISGHTSVYWYQQALGLGLQFLLWYDEGEERNRGNFPPRFSGRQFPNYSSELNVNALELEDSALYLCASSLWGVHQPQHFGDGTRLSIL.